Following are 17 T cell receptor beta chains from one sample sequenced in a study of blood T cells in healthy people across ages. The use of a sample-barcoded 5' primer and a J-beta primer mix characterized a second PCR of about 7 to 12 cycles. TCRdb redid the calling of the 5' RACE reads with MiXCR, one entry per CDR3 protein. The sample includes some 850,000 distinct CDR3 sequences, 25% to 30% of them seen just once. These records were also assigned to another study, of T cells of mothers and their children.

Source material: blood. The source of these receptors is a boy between 10 and 17 years old in good health.

This clonotype occurred a few times. J is TRBJ2-5 and V is TRBV7-8; D is undetermined. Germline V gene data show CDR1 as SGHVS and CDR2 as FQNEAQ. Between the trimmed V and J ends, which lost 2 bases and 2 bases, there was a span of 9 bases. The CDR3 extends over 14 amino acids. CDR3 in amino acids: CASSLRPPQETQYF. CDR3 DNA sequence: TGTGCCAGCAGCTTAAGGCCCCCACAAGAGACCCAGTACTTC.

The sample holds a few counts of this clonotype. The V gene is TRBV29-1, the J gene TRBJ2-7; 7 positions match TRBD1. Losses at the gene ends were 6 bases for V and 5 bases for J; bases not matched to a gene: 7. Germline assignment: CDR1 SQVTM and CDR2 ANQGSEA. CDR3 size: 12 residues. CDR3 DNA sequence: TGCAGCGTCCGAAGGGGGCTGAACGAGCAGTACTTC. Translated: CSVRRGLNEQYF.

This clonotype was seen only a few times. The V gene is TRBV7-8, the J gene TRBJ2-7; 7 bases align to TRBD1. The V gene end was trimmed by 1 base and the J gene end by 2 bases; junction bases not matched to a gene: 5. Germline loops: CDR1 SGHVS, CDR2 FQNEAQ. The CDR3 has 15 residues. As DNA, the CDR3 is TGTGCCAGCAGCTTAGACTCCGGGACAGCCTACGAGCAGTACTTC. It specifies CASSLDSGTAYEQYF.

The chain joins TRBV6-2 or TRBV6-3 to TRBJ2-2; TRBD2 matches at 8 bases. The CDR3 has 15 amino acids. J gave up 5 bases and V 6 bases, and 8 bases lay outside the gene matches. The germline CDR1 and CDR2 sequences are MNHEY and SVGEGT. CDR3 sequence: CASRSGGARTGELFF. The CDR3 nucleotides read TGTGCCAGCAGGTCCGGGGGGGCGAGGACCGGGGAGCTGTTTTTT.

This clonotype was counted only a few times. This chain links TRBV21-1 with TRBJ1-1. TRBV21-1 is marked as a pseudogene. The CDR3 sequence is 15 residues long. CDR3 DNA: TGTGCCAACAGCAAAGCAATGCGGGGAGAAACTGAAGCTTTCTTT. Its protein product is CANSKAMRGETEAFF.

This clonotype showed up just a few times. This chain links TRBV2 with TRBJ2-7, with D tentatively TRBD2 (7 bases). The V gene's germline CDR1 is SNHLY and CDR2 FYNNEI. The CDR3 has 16 amino acids. V lost 0 bases and J lost 6, with 18 bases in between. The CDR3 here is CASSEATFGGLGEQYF. The CDR3 DNA follows: TGTGCCAGCAGTGAAGCGACCTTCGGGGGGCTGGGCGAGCAGTACTTC.

V gene TRBV20-1 combines with J gene TRBJ1-2; D is uncertain. Trimming took off 0 bases at V and 1 base at J, with 3 bases between the two ends. Germline CDR1 is DFQATT and CDR2 is SNEGSKA (reference sequence). The CDR3 totals 12 residues. The CDR3 sequence is CSAREDNYGYTF. The CDR3 bases are TGCAGTGCTAGAGAAGATAACTATGGCTACACCTTC.

The V gene is TRBV4-1, the J gene TRBJ1-4; 11 bases are a match to TRBD1. The CDR3 runs to 17 residues. J gave up 3 bases and V 3 bases, and 6 bases lay outside the gene matches. Germline V lookup: CDR1 MGHRA, CDR2 YSYEKL. For the CDR3, the DNA is TGCGCCAGCAGCCACAAGGACAGGGGGCCAGCTAATGAAAAACTGTTTTTT. Its translation is CASSHKDRGPANEKLFF.

This clonotype was observed a handful of times. The chain employs TRBV6-6 and TRBJ2-3, with TRBD1 identical over 8 bases. CDR1 and CDR2 (germline): MNHNY, SVGAGI (reference sequence). The CDR3 is 14 amino acids. With 6 bases clipped from V and 6 bases from J, the junction kept 8 bases outside the gene matches. The CDR3 reads CASRRQGNIDTQYF. In DNA, the CDR3 is TGTGCCAGCAGGAGACAGGGGAATATCGATACGCAGTATTTT.

This clonotype was seen a few times. The chain combines TRBV20-1 with TRBJ1-3; weak D call: TRBD1 (6 bases). The CDR3 extends over 12 amino acids. V gave up 6 bases and J gave up 2 bases, with 8 bases separating them. Germline V lookup: CDR1 DFQATT, CDR2 SNEGSKA (reference sequence). CDR3 coding DNA: TGCAGTGCCGGGACAACTGGAAACACCATATATTTT. This encodes CSAGTTGNTIYF.

This clonotype was detected ten times or more. This chain uses TRBV12-3 or TRBV12-4 with TRBJ1-3; no firm D call. With 8 bases removed from V and 3 bases from J, the gap between germline ends came to 14 bases. The CDR3 sequence is 14 residues long. The CDR3 sequence is CASDLGRGGNTIYF. In DNA form, the CDR3 reads TGTGCCAGCGATCTTGGTAGAGGTGGAAACACCATATATTTT.

This clonotype was observed a handful of times. The rearrangement joins TRBV24-1 to TRBJ2-1; maybe TRBD2 (5 bases). The CDR3 totals 14 residues. V lost 6 bases, J lost 8 bases, and 16 bases lay in between. The germline CDR1 and CDR2 sequences are KGHDR and SFDVKD. The CDR3 here is CATSTSTGNDEQFF. The CDR3 nucleotides read TGTGCCACCAGTACTTCGACGGGGAACGATGAGCAGTTCTTC.

The chain carries TRBV12-3 or TRBV12-4 and TRBJ1-4; 9 bases map to TRBD1. The CDR3 covers 12 residues. Trimming at V came to 5 bases and at J to 11 bases, leaving 3 bases not matched to a gene. CDR3 region: CASSGDREKLFF. DNA of the CDR3: TGTGCCAGCAGTGGGGACAGGGAGAAACTGTTTTTT.

The V gene is TRBV6-5, the J gene TRBJ1-1; no firm D call. Germline V gene lookup returns CDR1 MNHEY and CDR2 SVGAGI. V was trimmed by 0 bases and J by 3 bases, leaving 17 bases between them. This CDR3 comprises 17 residues. This chain's CDR3 is CASSYSNLPLGDTEAFF. For the CDR3, the DNA is TGTGCCAGCAGTTACTCGAATCTCCCCTTGGGAGACACTGAAGCTTTCTTT.

The chain combines TRBV7-9 with TRBJ1-5; the D is unclear. Germline V gives CDR1 SEHNR, CDR2 FQNEAQ (reference sequence). Trimming pared 2 bases from V and 5 bases from J, leaving 16 bases between. The CDR3 spans 16 residues. Here the CDR3 DNA reads TGTGCCAGCAGCTTATGGTTACCTAACAATGATCAGCCCCAGCATTTT. It codes for CASSLWLPNNDQPQHF.

This clonotype was detected only a few times. The chain joins TRBV29-1 to TRBJ2-7; perhaps D is TRBD1 or TRBD2 (6 bases each). Germline V CDR1 and CDR2: SQVTM, ANQGSEA. This CDR3 spans 13 amino acids. V lost 2 bases and J lost 3, with 11 bases in between. CDR3 coding DNA: TGCAGCGTTGAAAACGGGGGCGACTACGAGCAGTACTTC. This encodes CSVENGGDYEQYF.

J is TRBJ1-5 and V is TRBV28; 7 bases are shared with TRBD1. Germline-derived CDR1 and CDR2 are MDHEN and SYDVKM. The CDR3 length is 15 residues. V lost 6 bases to trimming and J lost 4 bases; unmatched junction nucleotides: 9. In nucleotides, the CDR3 is TGTGCCAGCAGGGTACTAGACAGGGTAAATCAGCCCCAGCATTTT. It is translated as CASRVLDRVNQPQHF.